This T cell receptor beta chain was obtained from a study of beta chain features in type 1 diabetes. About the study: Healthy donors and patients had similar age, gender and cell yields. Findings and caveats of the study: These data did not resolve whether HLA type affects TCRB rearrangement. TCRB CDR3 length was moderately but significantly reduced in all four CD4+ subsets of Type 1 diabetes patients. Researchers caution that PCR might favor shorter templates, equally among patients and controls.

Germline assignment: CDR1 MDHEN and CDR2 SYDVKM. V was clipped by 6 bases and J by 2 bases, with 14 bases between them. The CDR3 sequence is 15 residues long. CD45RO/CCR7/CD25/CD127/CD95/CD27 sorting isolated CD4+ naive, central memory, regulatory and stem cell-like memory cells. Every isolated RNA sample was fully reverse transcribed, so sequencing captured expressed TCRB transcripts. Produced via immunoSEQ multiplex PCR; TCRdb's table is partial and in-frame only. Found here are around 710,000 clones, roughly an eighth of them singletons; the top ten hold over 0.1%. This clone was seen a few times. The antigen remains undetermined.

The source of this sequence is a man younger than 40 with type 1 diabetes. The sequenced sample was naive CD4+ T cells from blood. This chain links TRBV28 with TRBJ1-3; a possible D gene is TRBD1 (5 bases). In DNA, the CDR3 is TGTGCCAGCAGCCAAGCTGGGGGAACTGGAAACACCATATATTTT. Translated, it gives CASSQAGGTGNTIYF.